The rows below give T cell receptor beta chains drawn from one sample of a study of blood T cells in healthy people across ages. Via MiXCR, TCRdb re-called the 5' RACE reads, giving one row per CDR3 protein. Of more than 1 million distinct CDR3 sequences in the sample, 35% to 55% were seen once. The sequencing sample was made of blood. These receptor sequences come from a woman in her sixties in good health. The CDR3 runs from the conserved cysteine through the conserved F or W. The order of the fields is CDR3 length, J gene, D gene, V gene, clone size, CDR3 DNA, CDR3 protein. A D gene is named only where the DNA matches it firmly. Clone size, where shown, is once, few, many, or a class for clones that have expanded.

15 TRBJ2-5 TRBD2 TRBV4-2 - TGTGCCAGCAGCGAGGGGGCTAGCGGGGAAGAGACCCAGTACTTC CASSEGASGEETQYF
14 TRBJ2-1 TRBD1 TRBV12-3/TRBV12-4 once TGTGCCAGCAGACACGGGTCAGGGGGATTAAAGCAGTTCTTC CASRHGSGGLKQFF
15 TRBJ2-3 TRBD2 TRBV13 - TGTGCCAGCAGCCAAACTAGCGGCCAGGCCACCACGCAGTATTTT CASSQTSGQATTQYF
15 TRBJ2-5 - TRBV3-1 - TGTGCCAGCAGCCAAGCCCAGAATGGTGGGGAGTCCCAGTACTTC CASSQAQNGGESQYF
14 TRBJ1-4 - TRBV20-1 - TGCAGTGCTAGACGGGACTTGTTCAATGAAAAACTGTTTTTT CSARRDLFNEKLFF
14 TRBJ2-5 TRBD2 TRBV2 - TGTGCCAGGGGAGGGACTAGCGTGGGCGAGACCCAGTACTTC CARGGTSVGETQYF
12 TRBJ2-3 TRBD2 TRBV20-1 - TGCAGTGCTGGGGGGACTACCCTATGGCAGTATTTT CSAGGTTLWQYF
17 TRBJ2-1 - TRBV5-1 - TGCGCCAGCAGCTTGGGCCCGACGAGGGGGTCCTACAATGAGCAGTTCTTC CASSLGPTRGSYNEQFF
16 TRBJ2-1 TRBD1 TRBV27 many TGTGCCAGCAGTCTCACGAACAGGGGGTGGGACAATGAGCAGTTCTTC CASSLTNRGWDNEQFF
17 TRBJ2-1 - TRBV20-1 few TGCAGTGCTAGAGAACCCCTCGCGGGGAAGGTTGGAAATGAGCAGTTCTTC CSAREPLAGKVGNEQFF
14 TRBJ2-4 - TRBV12-3/TRBV12-4 - TGTGCCAGCAGTTACCTCGGGATTGAGGACATTCAGTACTTC CASSYLGIEDIQYF
15 TRBJ2-7 - TRBV5-1 - TGCGCCAGCAGGCAGGGGATTAGTCTTACCTACGAGCAGTACTTC CASRQGISLTYEQYF
15 TRBJ1-6 - TRBV27 - TGTGCCAGCAGCCCAATGGGAGCCTATAATTCACCCCTCCACTTT CASSPMGAYNSPLHF
15 TRBJ2-6 - TRBV2 - TGTGCCAGCAGTGTGGGGGAGGCTGGGGCCAACGTCCTGACTTTC CASSVGEAGANVLTF
15 TRBJ1-1 - TRBV25-1 - TGTGCCAGCAGTGAATTCGTCGGGGCGAACACTGAAGCTTTCTTT CASSEFVGANTEAFF
14 TRBJ2-1 TRBD2 TRBV20-1 once TGCAGTGCCACTAGCGGGGGGGCCGGGAATAAGCAGTTCTTC CSATSGGAGNKQFF
12 TRBJ2-1 - TRBV6-5 - TGTGCCAGCAGTTCCCAGTCCCGTGAGCAGTTCTTC CASSSQSREQFF
15 TRBJ2-5 - TRBV9 - TGTGCCAGCAGCCCCCCGGGGGAAACTCAAGAGACCCAGTACTTC CASSPPGETQETQYF
15 TRBJ2-5 TRBD1 TRBV6-5 few TGTGCCAGCAGTTACTCTAGGGGACAGCGAGCCACCCAGTACTTC CASSYSRGQRATQYF
11 TRBJ2-3 - TRBV10-2 - TGCGCCAGCAGTGAATACGATACGCAGTATTTT CASSEYDTQYF
14 TRBJ2-7 - TRBV20-1 few TGCAGTGCAACTAAGACGACCCTCGGGGACGAGCAGTACTTC CSATKTTLGDEQYF
14 TRBJ1-4 - TRBV10-3 - TGTGCCATCAGTGCCGGGGGGCTTAGTGAAAAACTGTTTTTT CAISAGGLSEKLFF
16 TRBJ2-3 TRBD2 TRBV6-6 few TGTGCCAGCAGTAACAGGGCGCTAGCGGGAGAGGATACGCAGTATTTT CASSNRALAGEDTQYF
15 TRBJ2-3 TRBD1 TRBV29-1 once TGCAGCGTTATAACGGGACAGGGGAGGGCAGATACGCAGTATTTT CSVITGQGRADTQYF
13 TRBJ2-3 - TRBV20-1 - TGCAGTGCTAGTGTAGCGGCGGCAGATACGCAGTATTTT CSASVAAADTQYF
16 TRBJ2-7 TRBD2 TRBV4-2 few TGTGCCAGCAGCCACTCCTCCGGGCGGGAGGGAAACGAGCAGTACTTC CASSHSSGREGNEQYF
15 TRBJ2-7 - TRBV4-2 few TGTGCCAGCAGCCAAGTAGGAGCGAGCGACTACGAGCAGTACTTC CASSQVGASDYEQYF
15 TRBJ2-7 - TRBV28 - TGTGCCAGCATAAAGGCCCCGACAGGAGAGTACGAGCAGTACTTC CASIKAPTGEYEQYF
13 TRBJ2-5 TRBD1 TRBV27 many TGTGCCAGCAGTTTCAGGGGGCAAGAGACCCAGTACTTC CASSFRGQETQYF
16 TRBJ2-3 TRBD2 TRBV29-1 - TGCAGCGCCACGGGTGGGCTAGCGGGAGACACAGATACGCAGTATTTT CSATGGLAGDTDTQYF
15 TRBJ2-3 - TRBV20-1 - TGCAGTGCTAGAGATCCCGGCTCAGGCACAGATACGCAGTATTTT CSARDPGSGTDTQYF
16 TRBJ2-1 - TRBV18 - TGTGCCAACTCACCACAGAAGGGACTCTTGGGAAGTGAGCAGTTCTTC CANSPQKGLLGSEQFF
12 TRBJ2-6 - TRBV28 few TGTGCCAGCAGCTCGACAGAGTCAAAATTGACTTTC CASSSTESKLTF
13 TRBJ2-1 TRBD2 TRBV12-3/TRBV12-4 - TGTGCCAGCAGTCTCGGGACTAGCCGAGAGCAGTTTTTC CASSLGTSREQFF
12 TRBJ2-7 - TRBV7-9 - TGTGCCAGCGGGGTACAGGCCTACGAGCAGTACTTC CASGVQAYEQYF
19 TRBJ2-6 - TRBV3-1 few TGTGCCAGCAGCCCACTCCTACCGACAGGTAGCTCTGGGGCCAACGTCCTGACTTTC CASSPLLPTGSSGANVLTF